In its sample, the clone carrying this T cell receptor beta chain was seen once. In the same sample, other DNA sequences code for this CDR3. TCRdb's table, derived via immunoSEQ multiplex PCR, lists solely in-frame clones and lacks some. The table has around 240,000 clones, about 90% seen once. This entry belongs to a study of blood T cell repertoires in COVID-19. The CDR3 totals 13 residues. With 3 bases removed from V and 2 bases from J, the gap between germline ends came to 7 bases. From germline, CDR1 is KGHSH and CDR2 LQKENI. Input material: peripheral blood. The TCR was taken from a woman aged 25 to 39 who had recovered from COVID-19. The chain recombines TRBV18 with TRBJ2-5; D possibly corresponds to TRBD1 (6 bases). CDR3 protein: CASSPGQQETQYF. CDR3 bases: TGTGCCAGCTCACCCGGACAGCAAGAGACCCAGTACTTC.